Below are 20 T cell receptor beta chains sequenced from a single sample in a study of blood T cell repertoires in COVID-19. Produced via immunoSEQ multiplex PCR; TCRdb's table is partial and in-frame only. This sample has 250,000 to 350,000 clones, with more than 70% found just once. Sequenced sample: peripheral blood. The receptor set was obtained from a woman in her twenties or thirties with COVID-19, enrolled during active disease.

In DNA form, the CDR3 reads TGTGCCAGCAGCTTTAGCGGGGGTAAAGAGACCCAGTACTTC. It codes for CASSFSGGKETQYF. The chain links TRBV5-4 to TRBJ2-5; 9 nucleotides agree with TRBD2. Germline V CDR1 and CDR2: SGHNT, YYREEE (reference sequence). This CDR3 region has 14 residues. The V and J ends lost 2 bases and 3 bases, in that order; junction bases with no gene match: 2.

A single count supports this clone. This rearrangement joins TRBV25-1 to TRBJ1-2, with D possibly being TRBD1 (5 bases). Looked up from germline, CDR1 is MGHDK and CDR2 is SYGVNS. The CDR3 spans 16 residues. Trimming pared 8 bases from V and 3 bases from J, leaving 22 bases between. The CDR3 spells CASSKTVASQDYGYTF. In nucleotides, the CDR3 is TGTGCCAGCTCCAAGACAGTCGCCTCCCAAGACTATGGCTACACCTTC.

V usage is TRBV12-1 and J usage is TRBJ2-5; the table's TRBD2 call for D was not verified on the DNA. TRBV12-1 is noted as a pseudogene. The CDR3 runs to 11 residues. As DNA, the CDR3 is TGTGCCAGCAGCTTTCTCGGGAGGGCCTACTTC. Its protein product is CASSFLGRAYF.

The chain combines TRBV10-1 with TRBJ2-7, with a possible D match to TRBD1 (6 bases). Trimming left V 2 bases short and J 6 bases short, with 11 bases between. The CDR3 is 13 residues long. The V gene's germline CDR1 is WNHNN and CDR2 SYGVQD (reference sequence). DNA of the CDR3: TGCGCCAGCAGTGAGGCAGGGGAGAGCGAGCAGTACTTC. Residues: CASSEAGESEQYF.

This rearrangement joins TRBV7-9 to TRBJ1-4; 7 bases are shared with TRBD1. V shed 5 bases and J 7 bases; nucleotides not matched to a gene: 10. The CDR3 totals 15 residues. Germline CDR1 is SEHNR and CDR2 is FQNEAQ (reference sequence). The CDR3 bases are TGTGCCAGCAGCCTGGCGGCAGGGGGACGTGAAAAACTGTTTTTT. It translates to CASSLAAGGREKLFF.

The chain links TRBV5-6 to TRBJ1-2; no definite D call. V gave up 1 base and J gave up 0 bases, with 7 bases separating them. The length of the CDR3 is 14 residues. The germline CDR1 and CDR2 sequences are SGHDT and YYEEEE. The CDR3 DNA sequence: TGTGCCAGCAGCTTGAGCGGCTCTAACTATGGCTACACCTTC. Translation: CASSLSGSNYGYTF.

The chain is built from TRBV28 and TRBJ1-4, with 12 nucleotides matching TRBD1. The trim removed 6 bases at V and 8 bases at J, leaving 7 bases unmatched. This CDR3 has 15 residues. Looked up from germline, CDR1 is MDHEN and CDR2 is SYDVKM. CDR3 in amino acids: CASRNPGQGAEKLFF. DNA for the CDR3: TGTGCCAGCAGAAACCCGGGACAGGGGGCAGAAAAACTGTTTTTT.

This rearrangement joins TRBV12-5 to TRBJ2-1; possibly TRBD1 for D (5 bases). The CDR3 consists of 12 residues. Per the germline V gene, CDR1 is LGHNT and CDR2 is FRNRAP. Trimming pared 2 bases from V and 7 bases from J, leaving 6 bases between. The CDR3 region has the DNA TGTGCTAGTGGTTTGAAGGGGAATGAGCAGTTCTTC. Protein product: CASGLKGNEQFF.

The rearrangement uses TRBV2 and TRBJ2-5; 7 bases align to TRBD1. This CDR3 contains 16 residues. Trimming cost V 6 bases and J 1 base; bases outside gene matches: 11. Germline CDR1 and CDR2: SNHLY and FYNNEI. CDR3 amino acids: CASSDRPTGPQETQYF. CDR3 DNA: TGTGCCAGCAGCGATCGTCCGACAGGGCCCCAAGAGACCCAGTACTTC.

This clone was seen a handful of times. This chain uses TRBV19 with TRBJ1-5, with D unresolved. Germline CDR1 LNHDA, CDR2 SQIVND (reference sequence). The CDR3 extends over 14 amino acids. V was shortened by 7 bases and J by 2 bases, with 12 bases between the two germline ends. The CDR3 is CASTGSNRNQPQHF. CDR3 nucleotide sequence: TGTGCCAGTACGGGTAGTAATCGCAATCAGCCCCAGCATTTT.

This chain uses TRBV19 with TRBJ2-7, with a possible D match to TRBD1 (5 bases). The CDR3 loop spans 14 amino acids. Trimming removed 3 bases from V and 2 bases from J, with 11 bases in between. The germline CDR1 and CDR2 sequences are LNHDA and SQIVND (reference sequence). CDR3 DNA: TGTGCCAGTAGTATTTCAGGGATCCCCTACGAGCAGTACTTC. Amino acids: CASSISGIPYEQYF.

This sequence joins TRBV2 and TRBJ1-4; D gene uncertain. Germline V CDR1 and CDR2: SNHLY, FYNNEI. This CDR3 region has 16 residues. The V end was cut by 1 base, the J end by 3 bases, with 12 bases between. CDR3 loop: CASSEVPGRPNEKLFF. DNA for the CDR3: TGTGCCAGCAGTGAAGTTCCTGGGCGTCCTAATGAAAAACTGTTTTTT.

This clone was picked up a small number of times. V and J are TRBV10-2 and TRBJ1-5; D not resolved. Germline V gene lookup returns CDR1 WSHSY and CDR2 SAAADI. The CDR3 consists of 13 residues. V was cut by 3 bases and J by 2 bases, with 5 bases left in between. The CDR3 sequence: CASSEGGNQPQHF. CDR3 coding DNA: TGCGCCAGCAGTGAAGGAGGCAATCAGCCCCAGCATTTT.

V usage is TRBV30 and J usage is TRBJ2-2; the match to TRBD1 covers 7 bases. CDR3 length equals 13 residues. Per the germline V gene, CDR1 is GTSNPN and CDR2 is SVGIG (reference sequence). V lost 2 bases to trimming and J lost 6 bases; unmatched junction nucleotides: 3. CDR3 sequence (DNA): TGTGCCTGGAGTTTTCAGGGGGCCGGGGAGCTGTTTTTT. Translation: CAWSFQGAGELFF.

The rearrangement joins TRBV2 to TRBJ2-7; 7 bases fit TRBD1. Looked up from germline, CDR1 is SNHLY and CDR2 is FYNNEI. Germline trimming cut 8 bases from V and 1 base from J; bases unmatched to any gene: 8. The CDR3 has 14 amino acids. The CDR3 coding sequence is TGTGCCAGCTCGAGGACAGGTTGGTCCTACGAGCAGTACTTC. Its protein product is CASSRTGWSYEQYF.

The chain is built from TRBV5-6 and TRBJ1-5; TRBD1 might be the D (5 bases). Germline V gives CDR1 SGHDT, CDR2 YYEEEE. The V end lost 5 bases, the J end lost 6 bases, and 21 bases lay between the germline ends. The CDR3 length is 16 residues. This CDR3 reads CASRFPEQAIIQPQHF. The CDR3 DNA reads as TGTGCCAGCAGATTCCCGGAACAGGCGATTATTCAGCCCCAGCATTTT.

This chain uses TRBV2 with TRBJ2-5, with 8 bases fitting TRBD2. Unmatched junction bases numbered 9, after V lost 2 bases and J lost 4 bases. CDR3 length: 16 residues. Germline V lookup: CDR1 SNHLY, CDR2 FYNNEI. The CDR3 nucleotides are TGTGCCAGCAGTGAAATTGGCGGGAGGACCCTAGAGACCCAGTACTTC. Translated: CASSEIGGRTLETQYF.

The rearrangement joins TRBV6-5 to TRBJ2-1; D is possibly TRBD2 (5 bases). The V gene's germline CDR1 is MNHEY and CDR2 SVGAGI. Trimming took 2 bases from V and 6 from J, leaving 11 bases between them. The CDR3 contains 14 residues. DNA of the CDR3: TGTGCCAGCAGTTACGACTTCCGGGGCAATGAGCAGTTCTTC. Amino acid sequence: CASSYDFRGNEQFF.

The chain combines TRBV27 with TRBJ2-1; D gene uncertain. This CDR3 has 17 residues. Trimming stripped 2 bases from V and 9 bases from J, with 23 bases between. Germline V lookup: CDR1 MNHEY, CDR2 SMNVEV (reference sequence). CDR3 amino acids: CASSLGSAALPQFEQFF. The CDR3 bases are TGTGCCAGCAGTTTAGGAAGCGCAGCGCTCCCTCAGTTTGAGCAGTTCTTC.

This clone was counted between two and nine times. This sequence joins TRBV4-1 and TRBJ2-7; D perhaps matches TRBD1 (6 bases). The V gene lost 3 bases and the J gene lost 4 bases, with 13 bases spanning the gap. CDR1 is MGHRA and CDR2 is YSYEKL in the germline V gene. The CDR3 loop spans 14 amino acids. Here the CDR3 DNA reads TGCGCCAGCAGCCACCCCGGACAGTCTTACGAGCAGTACTTC. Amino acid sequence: CASSHPGQSYEQYF.